The entry that follows covers one T cell receptor (beta chain) sequence. The assay was immunoSEQ multiplex PCR, and TCRdb's table has in-frame clones only and misses some. The sample yields some 330,000 clones, 92% seen once. This entry is derived from a study of blood T cell repertoires in COVID-19. Study-level background: The United States, Italy and Spain supplied acute and convalescent COVID-19 samples.

Study members were between about 18 and 100 years old and lived in some 22 US regions. Participant reports of clinical history set cohort assignment. Germline values: CDR1 MDHEN, CDR2 SYDVKM. The CDR3 loop spans 17 amino acids. The V gene end was trimmed by 2 bases and the J gene end by 5 bases; junction bases not matched to a gene: 10. The TCR originated in a woman aged 25 to 39 who had recovered from COVID-19. The material sequenced was PBMCs or T cells enriched from blood (not recorded which). The chain joins TRBV28 to TRBJ1-1; TRBD1 matches 11 bases. CDR3 in amino acids: CASSLLTDRGRGTEAFF. The CDR3 coding sequence is TGTGCCAGCAGTTTACTTACGGACAGGGGGCGAGGAACTGAAGCTTTCTTT.